This TCR beta chain was captured in a study of blood T cell repertoires in COVID-19. Per the study methods: Cell counts per sample came from amplifying reference gene primers. TCRdb's copy holds only in-frame clones and misses some; the assay was immunoSEQ multiplex PCR. The V and J calls and clone size are taken from that table; D and trimming were inferred from the DNA. The sample records about 160,000 clones, over 80% being singletons. Germline V CDR1 and CDR2: MNHEY, SMNVEV (reference sequence). This CDR3 has 14 amino acids. Trimming at V came to 8 bases and at J to 7 bases, leaving 9 bases not matched to a gene. Enrolment of Seattle patients took place during active infection, and they were followed longitudinally.

This receptor was obtained from a man aged 25 to 40 with COVID-19, enrolled during active disease. The chain carries TRBV27 and TRBJ2-1; 9 bases are a match to TRBD2. The sequenced sample consisted of peripheral blood. CDR3 in amino acids: CASWGGRAMNEQFF. The CDR3 DNA follows: TGTGCCAGCTGGGGCGGGAGGGCCATGAATGAGCAGTTCTTC.